The entry below gives a single TCR beta chain sequence along with its context. Together with a sample-barcoded 5' primer, a J-beta primer mix was included in a second PCR lasting 7 to 11 cycles. TCRdb reprocessed the 5' RACE reads via MiXCR and lists one record per CDR3 protein. Counted here are under 2,000,000 distinct CDR3 sequences, around half occurring once; the ten biggest clones make up around 2.1%. From germline, CDR1 is SGHTA and CDR2 FQGNSA. V gave up 4 bases and J gave up 5 bases, with 17 bases separating them. This CDR3 is 15 amino acids long. This sample is part of a study of blood T cells in healthy people across ages.

The rearrangement joins TRBV7-2 to TRBJ1-2; D possibly corresponds to TRBD1 (5 bases). The specimen sequenced was blood. The TCR was taken from a woman in her thirties or forties in good health. CDR3 region: CASSSQWGPGYGYTF. The DNA for the CDR3 is TGTGCCAGCAGCTCCCAGTGGGGACCTGGGTATGGCTACACCTTC.